This TCR beta chain derives from a study of blood T cell repertoires in COVID-19. Looking at the study overall: Sites in the United States, Italy and Spain provided acute and convalescent COVID-19 samples.

The authors' processing: Estimates of nucleated cell counts were drawn from the amplification of reference gene primers. Sequenced by immunoSEQ multiplex PCR; TCRdb stores in-frame clones only, minus some. That table furnishes V, J and clone size, whereas the DNA furnished D and trimming. The sample has around 300,000 clones, about nine tenths seen once. The CDR3 is 19 amino acids. Looked up from germline, CDR1 is WNHNN and CDR2 is SYGVQD (reference sequence). Trimming shortened V by 0 bases and J by 0 bases, and 18 bases separated the two germline ends. J is TRBJ1-5 and V is TRBV10-1; a possible D gene is TRBD1 (6 bases). Input material: peripheral blood. This TCR was sampled from a woman aged 25-40 years with active or convalescent COVID-19. The CDR3 region has the DNA TGCGCCAGCAGTGAGTCCAGGGGACACCACTTTAATAGCAATCAGCCCCAGCATTTT. Translation: CASSESRGHHFNSNQPQHF.